The next 25 T cell receptor beta chains were all read from a single sample in a study of shared clonotypes between healthy human individuals. The repertoire was sequenced with immunoSEQ multiplex PCR; TCRdb's copy has only in-frame clones and lacks some. The table shows about 680,000 clones, with approximately 73% occurring only once. The material sequenced was memory CD4+ T cells sorted from blood. Indicated subset: CD45RA-negative fraction. Receptor source: a young woman in good health.

The J gene is TRBJ2-5, the V gene TRBV7-9, with a weak D call TRBD1 (7 bases). The CDR3 consists of 15 residues. V was pared by 5 bases and J by 2 bases, with 15 bases between. Germline V gene sequence: CDR1 SEHNR, CDR2 FQNEAQ (reference sequence). CDR3 coding DNA: TGTGCCAGCAGCCCCCGGACAGGACTACAAGAGACCCAGTACTTC. Translated: CASSPRTGLQETQYF.

The chain is built from TRBV4-1 and TRBJ2-1; 14 bases map to TRBD2. The CDR3 sequence is 17 residues long. V gave up 3 bases and J gave up 1 base; unmatched junction bases: 2. From germline, CDR1 is MGHRA and CDR2 YSYEKL. CDR3 DNA: TGCGCCAGCAGCCATGGACTAGCGGGAGGTTCCTACAATGAGCAGTTCTTC. It is translated as CASSHGLAGGSYNEQFF.

The sample holds one count of this clone. J is TRBJ2-1 and V is TRBV30; D may match TRBD1 or TRBD2 (6 bases each). Germline-derived CDR1 and CDR2 are GTSNPN and SVGIG (reference sequence). Trimming removed 3 bases from V and 7 bases from J, with 16 bases in between. This CDR3 contains 14 residues. CDR3 in DNA: TGTGCCTGGAGAAACGGGGGCTTACGGAATGAGCAGTTCTTC. This codes for CAWRNGGLRNEQFF.

This clone was counted a few times. V and J are TRBV27 and TRBJ2-1; the D is unclear. Between the trimmed V and J ends, which lost 4 bases and 1 base, there was a span of 14 bases. The CDR3 totals 16 residues. Germline V gene data show CDR1 as MNHEY and CDR2 as SMNVEV (reference sequence). CDR3 protein: CASSSPIDKSYNEQFF. The CDR3 DNA reads as TGTGCCAGCAGTTCTCCCATCGACAAATCCTACAATGAGCAGTTCTTC.

This chain uses TRBV5-6 with TRBJ2-7; perhaps TRBD1 as D (6 bases). The germline gives CDR1 SGHDT, CDR2 YYEEEE. Trimming left V 7 bases short and J 2 bases short, with 16 bases between. The CDR3 length is 14 residues. The CDR3, as DNA: TGTGCCAGCGGCGAAACAGGGAAAACCTACGAGCAGTACTTC. Amino acid sequence: CASGETGKTYEQYF.

This clone was seen a single time. This chain connects TRBV7-2 to TRBJ2-7; perhaps TRBD2 as D (6 bases). The CDR3 covers 14 residues. The germline V gene has CDR1 SGHTA and CDR2 FQGNSA. V lost 1 base and J lost 3, with 10 bases in between. CDR3 coding DNA: TGTGCCAGCAGCTTAGATCCGGGAGTCTACGAGCAGTACTTC. Its protein is CASSLDPGVYEQYF.

This rearrangement joins TRBV7-4 to TRBJ2-1, with TRBD2 as a possible D gene (6 bases). The germline V gene encodes CDR1 SGHVT and CDR2 SQSDAQ. Trimming left V 1 base short and J 6 bases short, with 13 bases between. The CDR3 spans 15 residues. The CDR3 protein is CASSLVAGFTNEQFF. CDR3 nucleotide sequence: TGTGCCAGCAGCTTAGTTGCGGGATTCACCAATGAGCAGTTCTTC.

With regard to this clone: Different DNA sequences within this sample yield the same CDR3. This rearrangement joins TRBV5-6 to TRBJ2-5; 8 nucleotides agree with TRBD1. This CDR3 has 15 residues. CDR1 and CDR2 from the germline V gene are SGHDT and YYEEEE. The J segment lost 2 bases and the V segment lost 0 bases, leaving 3 bases of the junction unmatched. CDR3 residues: CASSLGRGLQETQYF. CDR3 DNA sequence: TGTGCCAGCAGCTTGGGCAGGGGGCTTCAAGAGACCCAGTACTTC.

The chain recombines TRBV27 with TRBJ2-5, with 7 bases that match TRBD1. The J segment lost 1 base and the V segment lost 3 bases, leaving 8 bases of the junction unmatched. Germline V gives CDR1 MNHEY, CDR2 SMNVEV (reference sequence). CDR3 length: 16 residues. The CDR3 region is CASSFTYGTVQETQYF. The CDR3 bases are TGTGCCAGCAGTTTTACCTACGGGACAGTCCAAGAGACCCAGTACTTC.

The CDR3 coding sequence is TGTGCCAGCAGTGAATATGCCCCGACAGAAGCCTGGGGGGGTGGCTACACCTTC. Protein sequence: CASSEYAPTEAWGGGYTF. The chain couples TRBV6-1 to TRBJ1-2; D is perhaps TRBD1 (5 bases). The CDR3 sequence is 18 residues long. Germline assignment: CDR1 MNHNS and CDR2 SASEGT. The germline V and J ends were trimmed by 2 bases and 7 bases, with 26 bases remaining between them.

V is TRBV15 and J is TRBJ2-5, with 7 positions matching TRBD1. This CDR3 has 15 residues. With 0 bases clipped from V and 5 bases from J, the junction kept 6 bases outside the gene matches. Germline V lookup: CDR1 LNHNV, CDR2 YYDKDF (reference sequence). This chain's CDR3 is CATSRDDRVGETQYF. DNA of the CDR3: TGTGCCACCAGCAGAGATGACAGGGTAGGGGAGACCCAGTACTTC. The complete variable domain, with remaining parts taken from reference TRBV15 and TRBJ2-5, reads DAMVIQNPRYQVTQFGKPVTLSCSQTLNHNVMYWYQQKSSQAPKLLFHYYDKDFNNEADTPDNFQSRRPNTSFCFLDIRSPGLGDTAMYLCATSRDDRVGETQYFGPGTRLLVL.

The V call is TRBV5-1, the J call TRBJ2-5; no firm D call. CDR3 length: 17 amino acids. Per germline, CDR1 SGHRS and CDR2 YFSETQ. V lost 0 bases, J lost 5 bases, and 20 bases lay in between. CDR3: CASSLAYVVGVAETQYF. CDR3 nucleotide sequence: TGCGCCAGCAGCTTGGCCTACGTCGTTGGGGTGGCGGAGACCCAGTACTTC.

This sequence joins TRBV6-6 and TRBJ1-2, with 9 bases matching TRBD1. CDR3 length: 14 residues. Germline-derived CDR1 and CDR2 are MNHNY and SVGAGI (reference sequence). The junction had 6 bases not matched to a gene; V was cut back by 6 bases and J by 4 bases. The CDR3 DNA sequence: TGTGCCAGCAGAGGACAGGGGCGCTTCTATGGCTACACCTTC. Encoded protein: CASRGQGRFYGYTF.

The rearrangement joins TRBV27 to TRBJ1-1; D gene unclear. The V end lost 3 bases, the J end lost 0 bases, and 8 bases lay between the germline ends. The germline V gene has CDR1 MNHEY and CDR2 SMNVEV (reference sequence). The CDR3 is 14 amino acids. CDR3: CASSFLGVNTEAFF. In DNA form, the CDR3 reads TGTGCCAGCAGTTTTCTTGGGGTGAACACTGAAGCTTTCTTT.

V and J are TRBV2 and TRBJ2-2; 8 bases map to TRBD2. The junction had 3 bases not matched to a gene; V was cut back by 4 bases and J by 2 bases. The CDR3 loop spans 15 amino acids. CDR1 and CDR2 (germline): SNHLY, FYNNEI. CDR3 sequence: CASSGTSLNTGELFF. CDR3 coding DNA: TGTGCCAGCAGTGGGACTAGCCTCAACACCGGGGAGCTGTTTTTT. The whole variable domain, remainder taken from reference TRBV2 and TRBJ2-2, is EPEVTQTPSHQVTQMGQEVILRCVPISNHLYFYWYRQILGQKVEFLVSFYNNEISEKSEIFDDQFSVERPDGSNFTLKIRSTKLEDSAMYFCASSGTSLNTGELFFGEGSRLTVL.

The rearrangement links TRBV10-3 to TRBJ2-5; TRBD1 matches 7 bases. J gave up 5 bases and V 4 bases, and 4 bases lay outside the gene matches. The CDR3 length is 13 residues. Per germline, CDR1 ENHRY and CDR2 SYGVKD. The CDR3 coding sequence is TGTGCCATCAGTGGGGACAGTGGTGAGACCCAGTACTTC. It yields the protein CAISGDSGETQYF.

This clone was seen just once. This rearrangement joins TRBV11-2 to TRBJ1-2; the D is unclear. Germline loops: CDR1 SGHAT, CDR2 FQNNGV. V dropped 5 bases and J dropped 4 bases, with 17 bases sitting between them. The CDR3 totals 15 residues. The CDR3 DNA follows: TGTGCCAGCAGCCCCGCGGCGATTTGGGGCTATGGCTACACCTTC. It specifies CASSPAAIWGYGYTF.

The chain couples TRBV30 to TRBJ2-3; no reliable D call. The CDR3 runs to 12 residues. V was trimmed by 0 bases and J by 5 bases, leaving 6 bases between them. The germline V gene encodes CDR1 GTSNPN and CDR2 SVGIG (reference sequence). DNA for the CDR3: TGTGCCTGGAGTGTAGATAGAGATACGCAGTATTTT. The encoded protein is CAWSVDRDTQYF.

CDR3 coding DNA: TGTGCCAGCAGTTTAGCATTCGGCGGGAAGACCCAGTACTTC. Protein: CASSLAFGGKTQYF. The chain is built from TRBV27 and TRBJ2-5, with D possibly being TRBD2 (6 bases). The ends were cut back, 2 bases at V and 6 bases at J, with 13 bases in the middle. Germline V lookup: CDR1 MNHEY, CDR2 SMNVEV (reference sequence). This CDR3 contains 14 residues.

The chain carries TRBV6-5 and TRBJ2-3; D gene ambiguous. Trimming left V 5 bases short and J 0 bases short, with 6 bases between. Germline CDR1 is MNHEY and CDR2 is SVGAGI. The CDR3 is 13 amino acids. CDR3 region: CASSPVSTDTQYF. The CDR3 bases are TGTGCCAGCAGTCCAGTTAGCACAGATACGCAGTATTTT.

The V call is TRBV10-3, the J call TRBJ2-1, with a possible D match to TRBD1 (6 bases). Germline V CDR1 and CDR2: ENHRY, SYGVKD. V shed 11 bases and J shed 8 bases, with 13 bases lying between them. The CDR3 contains 11 residues. The CDR3 spells CAVGTIDEQFF. In DNA, the CDR3 is TGTGCCGTAGGGACAATCGATGAGCAGTTCTTC.

The CDR3 region has the DNA TGTGCCAGCAGTGTAAGGGATTATAGCAATCAGCCCCAGCATTTT. Protein sequence: CASSVRDYSNQPQHF. The chain has TRBV6-1 and TRBJ1-5; D remains unclear. The CDR3 contains 15 residues. The germline CDR1 and CDR2 sequences are MNHNS and SASEGT. The germline V and J ends were trimmed by 4 bases and 0 bases, with 10 bases remaining between them.

The chain couples TRBV28 to TRBJ2-7; TRBD2 matches at 11 bases. This CDR3 is 17 amino acids long. In germline, CDR1 is MDHEN, CDR2 SYDVKM. With V trimmed by 4 bases and J by 0 bases, 8 bases remained unmatched. The CDR3 spells CASSSKRLAGLSYEQYF. DNA of the CDR3: TGTGCCAGCAGTTCTAAAAGACTAGCGGGACTCTCCTACGAGCAGTACTTC.

The V call is TRBV6-5, the J call TRBJ2-7, with D unclear. This CDR3 is 15 amino acids long. Trimming shortened V by 0 bases and J by 1 base, and 10 bases separated the two germline ends. Germline CDR1 MNHEY, CDR2 SVGAGI. The CDR3 loop reads CASSYSPTDSYEQYF. The CDR3 DNA reads TGTGCCAGCAGTTACTCCCCGACCGATTCCTACGAGCAGTACTTC.

This chain links TRBV28 with TRBJ2-5; 8 positions agree with TRBD1. The CDR3 is made up of 15 amino acids. V was clipped by 5 bases and J by 0 bases; unmatched bases: 5. CDR1 is MDHEN and CDR2 is SYDVKM in the germline V gene. The CDR3 loop is CASSPTGVDQETQYF. CDR3 sequence (DNA): TGTGCCAGCAGTCCGACAGGGGTGGACCAAGAGACCCAGTACTTC.